This T cell receptor (beta chain) is from a study of T cell responses to AZD1222 COVID-19 vaccine. Study-wide results and caveats: Baseline testing showed seropositivity in only a handful of AZD1222 recipients.

Sequencing used immunoSEQ multiplex PCR; TCRdb keeps in-frame clones, though not all of them. This sample has 110,000 or so clones, with roughly 87% found just once. This clone was seen only once. The antigen remains unidentified. This CDR3 region has 18 residues. Trimming took 7 bases from V and 0 from J, leaving 21 bases between them. CDR1 is KGHDR and CDR2 is SFDVKD in the germline V gene. The V and J genes are TRBV24-1 and TRBJ2-1, with D perhaps matching TRBD2 (6 bases). The receptor comes from an adult who received the AZD1222 COVID-19 vaccine. Sequences were derived from peripheral blood, sampled 28 days after the second AZD1222 dose. The CDR3 is CATSSNGRDSSSYNEQFF. CDR3 nucleotides: TGTGCCACCAGCTCAAACGGTCGGGACTCAAGCTCCTACAATGAGCAGTTCTTC.